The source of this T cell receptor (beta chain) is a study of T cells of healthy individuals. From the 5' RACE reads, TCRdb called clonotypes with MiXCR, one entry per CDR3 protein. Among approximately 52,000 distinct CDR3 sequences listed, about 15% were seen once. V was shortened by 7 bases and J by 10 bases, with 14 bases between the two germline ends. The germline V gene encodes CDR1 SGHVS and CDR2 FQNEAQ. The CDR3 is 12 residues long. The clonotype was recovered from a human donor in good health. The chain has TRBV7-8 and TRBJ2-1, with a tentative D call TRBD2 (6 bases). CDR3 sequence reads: CASNNNLAEQFF. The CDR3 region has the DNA TGTGCCAGCAACAATAACCTAGCGGAGCAGTTCTTC. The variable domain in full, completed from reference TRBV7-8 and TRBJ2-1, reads GAGVSQSPRYKVAKRGQDVALRCDPISGHVSLFWYQQALGQGPEFLTYFQNEAQLDKSGLPSDRFFAERPEGSVSTLKIQRTQQEDSAVYLCASNNNLAEQFFGPGTRLTVL.